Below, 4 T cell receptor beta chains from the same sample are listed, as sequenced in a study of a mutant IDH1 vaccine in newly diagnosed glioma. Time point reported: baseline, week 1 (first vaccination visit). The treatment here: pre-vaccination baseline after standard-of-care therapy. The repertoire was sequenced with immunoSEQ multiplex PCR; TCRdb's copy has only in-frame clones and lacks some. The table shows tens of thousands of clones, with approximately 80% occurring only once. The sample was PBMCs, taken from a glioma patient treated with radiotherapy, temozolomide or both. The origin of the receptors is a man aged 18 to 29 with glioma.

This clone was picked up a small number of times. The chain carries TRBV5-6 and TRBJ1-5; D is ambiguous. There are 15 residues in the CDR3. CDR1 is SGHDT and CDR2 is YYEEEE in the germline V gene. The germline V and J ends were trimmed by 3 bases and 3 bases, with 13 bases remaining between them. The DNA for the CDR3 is TGTGCCAGCAGCTCGTACCGGGTTCCCAATCAGCCCCAGCATTTT. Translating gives CASSSYRVPNQPQHF.

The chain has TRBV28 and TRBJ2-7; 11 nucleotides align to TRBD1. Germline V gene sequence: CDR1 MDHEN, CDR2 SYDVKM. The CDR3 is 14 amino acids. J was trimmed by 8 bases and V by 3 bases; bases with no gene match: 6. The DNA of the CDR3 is TGTGCCAGCAGTTTCAGGACAGGGGGCAGGAAGCAGTACTTC. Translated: CASSFRTGGRKQYF.

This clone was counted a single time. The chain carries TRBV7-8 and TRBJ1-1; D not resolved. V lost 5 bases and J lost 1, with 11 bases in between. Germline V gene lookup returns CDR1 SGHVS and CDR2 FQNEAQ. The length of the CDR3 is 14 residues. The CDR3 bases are TGTGCCAGCAGCCCAGTCGCAGGGAACACTGAAGCTTTCTTT. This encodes CASSPVAGNTEAFF.

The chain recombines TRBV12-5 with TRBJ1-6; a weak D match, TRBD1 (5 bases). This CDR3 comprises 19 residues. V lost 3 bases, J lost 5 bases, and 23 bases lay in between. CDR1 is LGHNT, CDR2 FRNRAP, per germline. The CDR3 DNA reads TGTGCTAGTGGTTTTGGTTTGGAACAGGCCGCACCGCATAATTCACCCCTCCACTTT. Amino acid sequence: CASGFGLEQAAPHNSPLHF.